This record covers a single TCR beta chain. The antigen remains unidentified. The data belong to a study of liver allograft versus peripheral blood T cells. About the research overall: T cell receptor repertoires in transplanted livers were compared with those in recipients' peripheral blood. Regarding the study as a whole: Reportedly, the T cell receptor repertoires inside liver allografts were not the same as those in peripheral blood.

Per germline, CDR1 MNHEY and CDR2 SVGEGT. The CDR3 length is 15 residues. J was trimmed by 3 bases and V by 8 bases; bases with no gene match: 12. TCRdb passed the reads through MiXCR, listing each CDR3 protein once. Of some 15,000 distinct CDR3 sequences in the sample, around a fifth are singletons; the top ten hold roughly 12%. The receptor was derived from a human patient who had a liver transplant. Some T cells could come from the graft donor. This chain joins TRBV6-2 or TRBV6-3 and TRBJ2-7, with 8 nucleotides matching TRBD2. CDR3 loop: CASSRRAGGDYEQYF. The CDR3 region has the DNA TGTGCCAGCTCACGACGGGCGGGAGGAGACTACGAGCAGTACTTC.